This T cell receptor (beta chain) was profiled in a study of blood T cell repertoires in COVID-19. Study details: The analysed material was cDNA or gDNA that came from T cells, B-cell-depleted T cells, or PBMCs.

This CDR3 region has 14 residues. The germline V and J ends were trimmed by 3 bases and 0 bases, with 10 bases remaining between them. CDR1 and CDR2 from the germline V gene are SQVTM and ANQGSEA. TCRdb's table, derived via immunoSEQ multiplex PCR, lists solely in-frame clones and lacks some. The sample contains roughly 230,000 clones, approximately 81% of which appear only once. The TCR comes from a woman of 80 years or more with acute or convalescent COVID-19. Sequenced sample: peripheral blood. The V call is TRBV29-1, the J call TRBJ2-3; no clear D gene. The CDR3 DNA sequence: TGCAGCGTTGACCGGAGAACTAGCACAGATACGCAGTATTTT. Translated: CSVDRRTSTDTQYF.